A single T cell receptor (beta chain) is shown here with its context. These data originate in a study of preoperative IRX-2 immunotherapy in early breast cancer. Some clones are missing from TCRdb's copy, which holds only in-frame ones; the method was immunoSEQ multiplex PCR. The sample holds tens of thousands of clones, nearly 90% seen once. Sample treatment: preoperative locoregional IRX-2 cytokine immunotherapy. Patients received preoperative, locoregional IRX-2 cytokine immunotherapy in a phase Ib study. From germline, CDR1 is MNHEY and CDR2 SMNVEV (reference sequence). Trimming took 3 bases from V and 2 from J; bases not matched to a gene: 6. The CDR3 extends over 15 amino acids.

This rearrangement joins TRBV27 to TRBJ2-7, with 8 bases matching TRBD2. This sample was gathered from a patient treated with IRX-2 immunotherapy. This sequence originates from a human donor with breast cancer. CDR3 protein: CASSFISGGTYEQYF. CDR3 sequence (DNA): TGTGCCAGCAGTTTTATAAGCGGGGGAACCTACGAGCAGTACTTC.